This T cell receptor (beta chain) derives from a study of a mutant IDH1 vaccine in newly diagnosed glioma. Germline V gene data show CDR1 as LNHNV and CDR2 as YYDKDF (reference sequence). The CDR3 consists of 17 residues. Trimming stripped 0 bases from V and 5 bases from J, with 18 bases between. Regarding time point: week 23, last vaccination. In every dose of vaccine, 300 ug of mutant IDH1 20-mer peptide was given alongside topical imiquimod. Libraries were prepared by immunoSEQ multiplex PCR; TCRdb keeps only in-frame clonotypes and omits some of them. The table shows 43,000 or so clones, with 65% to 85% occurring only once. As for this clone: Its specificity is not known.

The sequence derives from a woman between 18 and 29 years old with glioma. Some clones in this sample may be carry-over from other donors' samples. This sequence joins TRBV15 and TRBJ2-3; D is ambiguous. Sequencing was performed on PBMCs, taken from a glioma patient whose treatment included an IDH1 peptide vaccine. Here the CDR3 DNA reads TGTGCCACCAGCAGAGATATCGGCGGCGCGGTAGGAGATACGCAGTATTTT. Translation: CATSRDIGGAVGDTQYF.